This T cell receptor (beta chain) was documented in a study of shared clonotypes between healthy human individuals. Study background: Ranging from 18 to 49 in age, donors were a couple of women and three men. Used for every donor were three CD4 naive, three CD4 memory, two CD8 naive and one CD8 memory plate. Whole-study results and caveats: Roughly 4.6% of naive CD4 clonotypes were common to several donors. Depth was large, yet rarefaction showed that sorted-subset sequencing was incomplete.

CD45RO-negative CD8 cells positively selected for CCR7 made up the naive population, which excluded terminally differentiated effector memory CD45RA+ cells. Assay used: immunoSEQ multiplex PCR; TCRdb lists only in-frame clones, some missing. The data contain about 1,800,000 clones, less than 95% of them seen just once; the ten biggest clones take up roughly 1.2%. To note about this clone: The target antigen is unknown.

Per the germline V gene, CDR1 is SGHAT and CDR2 is FQNNGV. V lost 3 bases and J 6 bases, leaving 15 bases between the germline ends. The CDR3 totals 14 residues. Material for sequencing was naive CD8+ T cells sorted from blood. The receptor's source is a man younger than 35 in good health. The chain combines TRBV11-2 with TRBJ2-7; D may be TRBD2 (6 bases). CDR3 sequence reads: CASSLRESTSEQYF. The CDR3 nucleotides are TGTGCCAGCAGCTTGAGGGAGTCGACTAGCGAGCAGTACTTC.